This TCR beta chain stems from a study of human T cells and chemical hapten exposure. Study in general: Patch tests containing 0.01% DPC, applied to the upper back, were read at 6 days.

This sample's time point: pre-sensitization, week 0. Specified treatment: therapeutic diphenylcyclopropenone sensitization with weekly scalp DPC. Blood draws came before every patch-test application. TCRdb independently ran MiXCR on the RACE reads; one entry per CDR3 protein. The sample includes tens of thousands of distinct CDR3 sequences, approximately 9.9% seen only once; the top ten take around 4.8%. The sample here was whole blood, taken in connection with sensitization to the hapten diphenylcyclopropenone (DPC). This receptor was taken from a woman aged 45-60 years with alopecia areata. Some clones in this sample may be carry-over from other donors' samples.

CDR3 residues: CASSEGARKETQYF. The CDR3 DNA reads TGTGCCAGCAGTGAAGGGGCAAGGAAAGAGACCCAGTACTTC. The V and J genes are TRBV2 and TRBJ2-5; no firm D call. Trimming left V 1 base short and J 3 bases short, with 9 bases between. Germline CDR1 and CDR2: SNHLY and FYNNEI. The CDR3 extends over 14 amino acids.